This T cell receptor (beta chain) was sequenced in a study of blood T cell repertoires in COVID-19 (dated by TCRdb to about 2020). Broadly, across the study: Samples from collaborators originated in the United States, Italy and Spain and spanned both the acute and convalescent phases of COVID-19. The prospective study material was composed of cDNA or gDNA derived from T cells, B-cell-depleted T cells, or PBMCs. Subjects who had been exposed to COVID-19, were actively infected with it, or had recovered from it provided the deeply sampled blood TCRbeta repertoires that made up the dataset. A freely available public database, intended as a resource for researchers studying the immune response to SARS-CoV-2, is where the repertoires were released. Samples were obtained from the ongoing ImmuneRACE study (first 160 participants) and from some 1,300 subjects provided by 6 global collaborators. Sample metadata almost always included a de-identified subject ID, COVID-19 status, age in years and sex. Where available, HLA class I and class II types were obtained from metadata supplied by the sample provider rather than from assay-based typing. Study-wide findings and limitations: Clinical and demographic metadata were provided uncurated, with the amount varying by source and participant.

As regards this clone: Its antigen remains unidentified. The input lacks base qualities; no much larger clone sits a single base away.

The immunoSEQ Assay, a bias-controlled multiplex PCR, was used to amplify TCRbeta CDR3 regions from genomic DNA. The paper's data handling went like this. Nucleated cell counts per sample were estimated from amplification of reference gene primers within the assay. To quantify the absolute abundance of each unique TCRbeta CDR3 rearrangement, sequence reads were collapsed and filtered. For each sample, productive Simpson clonality was calculated as the square root of Simpson's diversity index across productive rearrangements. In its TCRdb copy, this immuneACCESS table keeps in-frame sequences only and misses some clones. Where compared with another copy, unresolved V genes explain less than half of these, and the others have no known cause. The DNA gave D and trimming, while V, J and clone size come from that table. The sample table shows about 140,000 clones, and roughly 85% are seen once. The ten largest clones represent over 2.5% of the sample.

V lost 5 bases and J lost 16 bases, and the count of bases not matched to a germline gene is 6. The CDR3 measures 11 amino acids from cysteine to phenylalanine. CDR3 DNA only is kept here, 33 bases in frame from base 1. Whole blood was collected in K2EDTA tubes by collaborating institutions according to the institutions' own protocols. For TCRbeta analysis, collaborators shipped samples as frozen whole blood, isolated PBMCs, or DNA extracted from either of those sample types. This receptor was taken from a man aged 50 to 59 with acute or convalescent COVID-19. Sequenced: peripheral blood. The chain is made from TRBV12-3 or TRBV12-4 and TRBJ2-1, with 9 junctional bases fitting TRBD2. The CDR3 protein: CASSLREGLFF. In nucleotides, the sequence is TGTGCCAGCAGTCTGCGGGAGGGCCTTTTCTTC.